This T cell receptor beta chain was observed in a study of regulatory T cells in long-lasting Graves disease. Study-level results: TCR diversity was lower in persistent Graves' patients (versus newly diagnosed ones). Sampling was limited to peripheral blood rather than thyroid tissue.

Researchers made TCR beta libraries by using iRepertoire HTBI primers and running Arm-PCR on CDR3 regions. TCRdb passed the multiplex PCR reads through MiXCR, listing each CDR3 protein once. The repertoire consists of roughly 610,000 distinct CDR3 sequences, with roughly a sixth occurring once and the leading ten covering more than 10%. The sample holds a few counts of this clonotype. Antigen unknown. As to time point: newly diagnosed GD, antithyroid drugs for less than 3 months. The TCR library was made from RNA extracted from PBMCs. Germline V gene sequence: CDR1 DFQATT, CDR2 SNEGSKA (reference sequence). Trimming at V came to 3 bases and at J to 6 bases, leaving 11 bases not matched to a gene. The CDR3 consists of 15 residues. A further study also used this sample, focusing on T cells in Graves' hyperthyroidism and ophthalmopathy. As reported in that work: Uncontrolled infections, other autoimmune diseases, pregnancy or lactation led to exclusion of patients. A set of HTBI primers served as the primers for a first-round RT-PCR of the TCR CDR3.

Sequences were derived from peripheral blood mononuclear cells (PBMCs), sampled at new diagnosis, from a patient treated with antithyroid drugs. The rearrangement uses TRBV20-1 and TRBJ2-7; 10 bases are a match to TRBD1. The TCR comes from a man younger than 35 with Graves disease. In nucleotides, the CDR3 is TGCAGTGCTAGGTTACCGGGACAGGGGCCTGGCGAGCAGTACTTC. It encodes CSARLPGQGPGEQYF.